A selection of T cell receptor beta chains follows, all from one sample in a study of blood T cell repertoires in COVID-19. Libraries were prepared by immunoSEQ multiplex PCR; TCRdb keeps only in-frame clonotypes and omits some of them. This sample has roughly 200,000 clones, with around 83% found just once. Sequencing input: peripheral blood. These receptors all stem from a man aged 40-55 years with active or convalescent COVID-19. CDR3s include the opening cysteine and the closing phenylalanine or tryptophan. The D gene is left open where the match is weak. Clone size is given for some rows only: seen once, a few or many times, or a class if the clone is expanded.

TRBJ2-3,TRBD2,-,TRBV3-1/TRBV3-2,TGTGCCAGCAGCCAATTCCGGGAGCGGGGAGGGGCAGATACGCAGTATTTT,CASSQFRERGGADTQYF
TRBJ2-7,TRBD2,-,TRBV15,TGTGCCACCAGCAGAGACATATTACCGGTAGCGGGAGTTCTTCAGTACGAGCAGTACTTC,CATSRDILPVAGVLQYEQYF
TRBJ1-2,TRBD1,-,TRBV6-5,TGTGCCAGCAGTCGACAGGGGACTAACTATGGCTACACCTTC,CASSRQGTNYGYTF
TRBJ2-1,TRBD2,-,TRBV11-2,TGTGCCAGCACCTTATCCGGCCCTAGCGGGTACAATGAGCAGTTCTTC,CASTLSGPSGYNEQFF
TRBJ1-3,TRBD1,-,TRBV5-1,TGCGCCAGCAGCTTGGACAGGGGGCCTGTTGGAAACACCATATATTTT,CASSLDRGPVGNTIYF
TRBJ2-5,TRBD1,-,TRBV24-1,TGTGCCACCAGTGATAACACAGGGGGCGGAGAGACCCAGTACTTC,CATSDNTGGGETQYF
TRBJ1-2,-,-,TRBV11-3,TGTGCCAGCAGCTTACAGCCCCTACCGGAGGGAGTAAATGGCTACACCTTC,CASSLQPLPEGVNGYTF
TRBJ2-2,-,-,TRBV9,TGTGCCAGCAGCGTAGGGGAGGTGGCAGGATTAAACACCGGGGAGCTGTTTTTT,CASSVGEVAGLNTGELFF
TRBJ1-2,TRBD1,-,TRBV7-2,TGTGCCAGCAACCGGGACAGCGCCTCTAACTATGGCTACACCTTC,CASNRDSASNYGYTF
TRBJ2-2,TRBD1,-,TRBV7-9,TGTGCCAGCAGCCGACAGGACAGGGCCGGGGAGCTGTTTTTT,CASSRQDRAGELFF
TRBJ1-1,TRBD1,-,TRBV9,TGTGCCAGCACCAAATTACAGGGGGGGAACACTGAAGCTTTCTTT,CASTKLQGGNTEAFF
TRBJ2-5,-,-,TRBV11-3,TGTGCCAGCAGCTTATGGGAGCAAGAGACCCAGTACTTC,CASSLWEQETQYF
TRBJ2-7,-,-,TRBV5-1,TGCGCCAGCAGCAAGACTAGTTTGGACGAGCAGTACTTC,CASSKTSLDEQYF
TRBJ1-2,-,-,TRBV18,TGTGCCAGCACCCGGGACAAATCTAACTATGGCTACACCTTC,CASTRDKSNYGYTF
TRBJ1-6,-,-,TRBV6-5,TGTGCCAGCAGTTTATATAATTCACCCCTCCACTTT,CASSLYNSPLHF
TRBJ1-3,-,-,TRBV7-3,TGTGCCAGCAGCTTAAGCGAGGAAAGGGAGGGAACCATATATTTT,CASSLSEEREGTIYF
TRBJ1-5,-,-,TRBV6-1,TGTGCCAGCAGTGAAGGGACACTTAGCAATCAGCCCCAGCATTTT,CASSEGTLSNQPQHF
TRBJ2-3,TRBD2,-,TRBV24-1,TGTGCCACCAGTGATCTGCCCTCTAGCGGGAGGCTCACAGATACGCAGTATTTT,CATSDLPSSGRLTDTQYF
TRBJ2-3,-,-,TRBV4-2,TGTGCCAGCAGCCAAGATGACCTTCAGGGGGATACGCAGTATTTT,CASSQDDLQGDTQYF
TRBJ1-5,-,few,TRBV7-8,TGTGCCAGCGGAGAATATAGCAATCAGCCCCAGCATTTT,CASGEYSNQPQHF
TRBJ1-2,-,-,TRBV30,TGTGCCTGGAGACTTAATGGGGAGTTCTATGGCTACACCTTC,CAWRLNGEFYGYTF
TRBJ2-2,-,-,TRBV5-1,TGCGCCAGCAGCTTGAACAGGGCGAACACCGGGGAGCTGTTTTTT,CASSLNRANTGELFF
TRBJ2-3,TRBD2,-,TRBV7-8,TGTGCCAGCAGCTTAGATGGCGGGAGGGGAGATACGCAGTATTTT,CASSLDGGRGDTQYF
TRBJ1-2,TRBD1,-,TRBV11-2,TGTGCCAGCAGCCCACTCGACCTGACAGGGGGCCTCTATGGCTACACCTTC,CASSPLDLTGGLYGYTF
TRBJ2-7,-,once,TRBV7-2,TGTGCCAGCAGCTTAGGGGCAGCCTCATACGAGCAGTACTTC,CASSLGAASYEQYF
TRBJ1-2,-,-,TRBV27,TGTGCCAGCAGTTTTAGGCAGGGAGGTGGCTACACCTTC,CASSFRQGGGYTF
TRBJ2-3,TRBD2,-,TRBV6-5,TGTGCCAGCAGTTACAGACTAGCGGGCACAGATACGCAGTATTTT,CASSYRLAGTDTQYF
TRBJ1-1,TRBD1,-,TRBV7-2,TGTGCCAGCAGCATGGACCCCGGACAGGACACTGAAGCTTTCTTT,CASSMDPGQDTEAFF
TRBJ1-2,TRBD1,-,TRBV30,TGTGCCTGGAGTGAACAGGGGGCCAGGGGCTACACCTTC,CAWSEQGARGYTF
TRBJ1-6,TRBD1,-,TRBV5-4,TGTGCCAGCAGCTCCCGGGACAGCTATAATTCACCCCTCCACTTT,CASSSRDSYNSPLHF
TRBJ1-1,TRBD1,-,TRBV18,TGTGCCAGCTCACCATTTTCGGGACAGAAGATGAACACTGAAGCTTTCTTT,CASSPFSGQKMNTEAFF
TRBJ2-4,-,-,TRBV19,TGTGCCAGTAGTATAGCGGGGGCGGGAGTTAGAAACATTCAGTACTTC,CASSIAGAGVRNIQYF
TRBJ2-3,-,-,TRBV28,TGTGCCAGCAGAGGGAGCGGCCCTGGCACAGATACGCAGTATTTT,CASRGSGPGTDTQYF
TRBJ1-1,-,-,TRBV10-3,TGTGCCACCACATATCAGGGGAACACTGAAGCTTTCTTT,CATTYQGNTEAFF
TRBJ2-6,TRBD1,-,TRBV6-2/TRBV6-3,TGTGCCAGCAGTTACGGGGGACAGGTCCTAGCCAACGTCCTGACTTTC,CASSYGGQVLANVLTF
TRBJ2-7,-,-,TRBV5-1,TGCGCCAGCAGCTTGGAGCGTTTCGTCTCCTACGAGCAGTACTTC,CASSLERFVSYEQYF
TRBJ2-1,TRBD2,-,TRBV6-5,TGTGCCAGCAGTCCTAGCGGGGGGACTTACAATGAGCAGTTCTTC,CASSPSGGTYNEQFF
TRBJ1-1,TRBD1,-,TRBV5-1,TGCGCCAGCAGCCCGGACAGGAACTTCGAGGCTTTCTTT,CASSPDRNFEAFF
TRBJ1-4,TRBD1,-,TRBV19,TGTGCCAGTAGTGGGCGACAGGGAGGTACTAATGAAAAACTGTTTTTT,CASSGRQGGTNEKLFF
TRBJ1-2,-,-,TRBV30,TGTGCCTGGAGCCACCCACCGGGAGCCAACTATGGCTACACCTTC,CAWSHPPGANYGYTF
TRBJ1-3,TRBD1,-,TRBV2,TGTGCCAGCAGACCGACAGGGGTCTCTGGAAACACCATATATTTT,CASRPTGVSGNTIYF
TRBJ1-5,-,-,TRBV3-1/TRBV3-2,TGTGCCAGCAGCCAAGGGAAAGGGGGCAATCAGCCCCAGCATTTT,CASSQGKGGNQPQHF
TRBJ2-1,-,-,TRBV4-1,TGCGCCAGCAGCCAAACACAGGGTTACAATGAGCAGTTCTTC,CASSQTQGYNEQFF
TRBJ2-1,-,-,TRBV5-1,TGCGCCAGCAGCTCGGCAGGGGGGTTCAATGAGCAGTTCTTC,CASSSAGGFNEQFF
TRBJ1-1,-,-,TRBV12-3/TRBV12-4,TGTGCCAGTGGTGCACAGGCGGCTTTCTTT,CASGAQAAFF
TRBJ2-2,TRBD1,-,TRBV4-3,TGCGCCAGCAGCCAATCCACAGGGGCCGGGACCGGGGAGCTGTTTTTT,CASSQSTGAGTGELFF
TRBJ1-2,-,-,TRBV6-5,TGTGCCAGCAGTCGAGTGAGGTTGACCTATGGCTACACCTTC,CASSRVRLTYGYTF